The T cell receptor beta chain under discussion was sequenced for a study of CD8+ T cells in alopecia areata. About the research overall: Each day, treated patients took oral tofacitinib twice, at 5 to 10 mg per dose. Treatment ran 6 to 18 months, with 6 months of follow-up afterward. Regarding the study as a whole: Scalp samples also yield sequences from resident alphabeta T cells of normal skin.

As concerns this clone: Its antigen remains unknown.

PBMCs yielded sorted CD4+ and CD8+ T cells. The length of the CDR3 is 13 residues. The V segment lost 4 bases and the J segment 4 bases; nucleotides outside the gene matches: 7. CDR1 and CDR2 (germline): SQVTM, ANQGSEA. In each case, RNA was isolated and then reverse transcribed into cDNA as the sequencing template. Clones were sequenced by immunoSEQ multiplex PCR, and TCRdb holds only the in-frame ones, with some missing. The repertoire includes approximately 59,000 clones, approximately 46% of them detected once, and about 18% sits in the top ten. This specimen was CD8+ T cells sorted from blood, taken at week 0. The TCR was taken from a human donor with alopecia areata. The chain employs TRBV29-1 and TRBJ2-7; 7 bases match TRBD1. The CDR3 DNA reads TGCAGCGTTGGCCAGGGGGATAGATACGAGCAGTACTTC. It specifies CSVGQGDRYEQYF.